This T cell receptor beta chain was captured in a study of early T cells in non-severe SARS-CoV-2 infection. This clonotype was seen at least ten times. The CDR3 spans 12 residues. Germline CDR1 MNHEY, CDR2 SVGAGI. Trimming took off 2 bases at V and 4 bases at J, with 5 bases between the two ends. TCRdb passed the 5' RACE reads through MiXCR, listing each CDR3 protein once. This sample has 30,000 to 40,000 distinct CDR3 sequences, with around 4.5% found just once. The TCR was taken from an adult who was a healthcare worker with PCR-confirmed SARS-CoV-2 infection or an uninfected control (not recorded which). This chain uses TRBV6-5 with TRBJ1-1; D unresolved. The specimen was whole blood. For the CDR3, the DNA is TGTGCCAGCAGTTACGAGGGCACTGAAGCTTTCTTT. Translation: CASSYEGTEAFF.